The entry below describes one T cell receptor beta chain. The record originates from a study of radiotherapy plus CTLA-4 blockade in lung cancer. Sequencing used immunoSEQ multiplex PCR; TCRdb keeps in-frame clones, though not all of them. Of tens of thousands of clones listed, approximately 75% are singletons. The clonotype originates from a human donor with non-small cell lung cancer who had a complete response to radiotherapy plus ipilimumab. The sequenced sample was peripheral blood, obtained from a patient treated with radiotherapy plus ipilimumab.

CDR3 DNA: TGCGCCAGCAACCCTACCCTCCCCTCTAGGGGGAACACTGAAGCTTTCTTT. As protein: CASNPTLPSRGNTEAFF. The chain couples TRBV5-1 to TRBJ1-1, with a weak D call TRBD1 (5 bases). Looked up from germline, CDR1 is SGHRS and CDR2 is YFSETQ. The CDR3 spans 17 residues. V lost 6 bases and J lost 1, with 22 bases in between.